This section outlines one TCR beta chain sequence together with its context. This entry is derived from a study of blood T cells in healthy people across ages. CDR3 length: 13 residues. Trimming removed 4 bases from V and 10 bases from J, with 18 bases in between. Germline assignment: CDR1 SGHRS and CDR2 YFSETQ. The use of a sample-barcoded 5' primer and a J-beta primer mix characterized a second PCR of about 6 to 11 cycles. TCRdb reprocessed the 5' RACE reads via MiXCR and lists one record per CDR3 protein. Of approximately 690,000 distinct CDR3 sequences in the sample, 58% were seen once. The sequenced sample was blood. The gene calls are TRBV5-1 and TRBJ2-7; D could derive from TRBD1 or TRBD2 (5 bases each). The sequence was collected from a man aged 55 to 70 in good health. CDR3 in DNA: TGCGCCAGCAGCCCCAGGGAGTTCGGGATTCAGTACTTC. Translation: CASSPREFGIQYF.